The present T cell receptor beta chain was sequenced within a study of CD8 T cells in Susac syndrome. As to this clonotype: As yet, its antigen is unknown.

Overall study findings and caveats: It was acknowledged in the study that its TCR sequencing and HLA analysis involved a relatively small number of individuals.

CDR3 size: 16 residues. Trimming removed 2 bases at V and 4 bases at J, with 16 bases between. The germline V gene encodes CDR1 MNHNS and CDR2 SASEGT. The RNA input was about 0.5 to 1 ug, and it was reverse transcribed with random hexamers. TCRdb re-derived calls from the immunoSEQ multiplex PCR reads in MiXCR, one entry per CDR3 protein. The sample consists of about 180,000 distinct CDR3 sequences, approximately 95% of them appearing once. The chain is built from TRBV6-1 and TRBJ2-3; perhaps TRBD2 as D (5 bases). The sequenced sample was CD8+ T cells from PBMCs. The sequence was collected from a human donor with multiple sclerosis. The DNA of the CDR3 is TGTGCCAGCAGTGAATATTCTGAGCGGAGTGCAGATACGCAGTATTTT. It codes for CASSEYSERSADTQYF.